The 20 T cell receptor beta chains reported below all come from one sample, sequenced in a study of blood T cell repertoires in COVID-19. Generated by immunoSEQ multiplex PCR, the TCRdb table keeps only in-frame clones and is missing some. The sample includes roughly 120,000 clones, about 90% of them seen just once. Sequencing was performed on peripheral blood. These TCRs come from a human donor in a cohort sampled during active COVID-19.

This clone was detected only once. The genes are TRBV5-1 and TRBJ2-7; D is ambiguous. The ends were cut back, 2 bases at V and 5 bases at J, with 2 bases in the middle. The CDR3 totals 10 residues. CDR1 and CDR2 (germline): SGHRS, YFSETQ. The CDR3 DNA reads TGCGCCAGCAGCTTTAACGAGCAGTACTTC. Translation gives CASSFNEQYF.

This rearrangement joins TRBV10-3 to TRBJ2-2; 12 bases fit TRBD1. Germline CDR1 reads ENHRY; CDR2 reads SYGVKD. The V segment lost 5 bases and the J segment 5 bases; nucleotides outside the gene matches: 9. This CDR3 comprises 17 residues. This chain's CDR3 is CAISPGTGGSETGELFF. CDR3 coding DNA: TGTGCCATCAGTCCCGGGACAGGGGGCTCCGAAACCGGGGAGCTGTTTTTT.

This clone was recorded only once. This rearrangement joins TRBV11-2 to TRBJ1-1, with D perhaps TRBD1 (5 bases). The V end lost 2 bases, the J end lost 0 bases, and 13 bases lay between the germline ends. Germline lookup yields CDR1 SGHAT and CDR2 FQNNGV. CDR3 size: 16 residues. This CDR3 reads CASSLLAVTVNTEAFF. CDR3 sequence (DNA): TGTGCCAGCAGCTTATTAGCGGTGACAGTGAACACTGAAGCTTTCTTT.

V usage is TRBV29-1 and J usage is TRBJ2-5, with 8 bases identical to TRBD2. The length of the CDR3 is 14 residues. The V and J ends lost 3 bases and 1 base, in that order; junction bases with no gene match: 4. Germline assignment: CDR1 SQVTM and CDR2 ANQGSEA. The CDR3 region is CSVEPGTSQETQYF. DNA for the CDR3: TGCAGCGTTGAGCCCGGGACTAGCCAAGAGACCCAGTACTTC.

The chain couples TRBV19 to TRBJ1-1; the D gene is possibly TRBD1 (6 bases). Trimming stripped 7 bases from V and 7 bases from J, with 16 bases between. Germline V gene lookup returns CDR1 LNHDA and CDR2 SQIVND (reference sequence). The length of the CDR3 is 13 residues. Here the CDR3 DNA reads TGTGCCAGTAAAATACAGGGCCGGGGTGAAGCTTTCTTT. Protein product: CASKIQGRGEAFF.

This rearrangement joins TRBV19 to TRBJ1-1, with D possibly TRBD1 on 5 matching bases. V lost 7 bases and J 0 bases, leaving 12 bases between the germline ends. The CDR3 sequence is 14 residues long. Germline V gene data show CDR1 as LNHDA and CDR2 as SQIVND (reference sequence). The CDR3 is CASTAGSMNTEAFF. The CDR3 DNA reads TGTGCCAGTACAGCAGGGTCCATGAACACTGAAGCTTTCTTT.

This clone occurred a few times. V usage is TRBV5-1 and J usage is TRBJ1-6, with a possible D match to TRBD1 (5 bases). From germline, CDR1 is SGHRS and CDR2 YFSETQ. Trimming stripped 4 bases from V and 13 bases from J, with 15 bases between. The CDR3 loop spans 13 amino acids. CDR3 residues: CASSVGPGYPLHF. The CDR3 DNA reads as TGCGCCAGCAGCGTCGGCCCAGGGTATCCCCTCCACTTT.

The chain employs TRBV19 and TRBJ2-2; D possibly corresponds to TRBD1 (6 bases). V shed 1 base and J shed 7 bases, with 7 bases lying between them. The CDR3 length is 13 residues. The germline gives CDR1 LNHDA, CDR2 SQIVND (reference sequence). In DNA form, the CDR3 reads TGTGCCAGTAGTATAGTACAGGGCGGGGAGCTGTTTTTT. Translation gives CASSIVQGGELFF.

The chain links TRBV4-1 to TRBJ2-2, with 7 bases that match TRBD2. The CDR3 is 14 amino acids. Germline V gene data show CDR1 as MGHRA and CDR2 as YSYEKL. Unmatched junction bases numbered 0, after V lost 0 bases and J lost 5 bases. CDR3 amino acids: CASSQEGGTGELFF. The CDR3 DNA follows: TGCGCCAGCAGCCAAGAGGGGGGGACCGGGGAGCTGTTTTTT.

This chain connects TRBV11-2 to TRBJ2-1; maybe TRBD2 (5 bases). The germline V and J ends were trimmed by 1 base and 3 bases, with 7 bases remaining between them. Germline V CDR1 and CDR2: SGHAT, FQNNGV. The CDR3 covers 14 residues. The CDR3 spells CASSLVGNYNEQFF. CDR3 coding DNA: TGTGCCAGCAGCTTAGTCGGGAACTACAATGAGCAGTTCTTC.

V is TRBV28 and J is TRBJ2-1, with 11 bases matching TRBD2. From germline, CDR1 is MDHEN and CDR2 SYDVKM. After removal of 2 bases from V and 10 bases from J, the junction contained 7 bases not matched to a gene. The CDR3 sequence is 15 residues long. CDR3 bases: TGTGCCAGCAGTTTAGCTAGCGGGAGGCCCAAGGAGCAGTTCTTC. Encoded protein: CASSLASGRPKEQFF.

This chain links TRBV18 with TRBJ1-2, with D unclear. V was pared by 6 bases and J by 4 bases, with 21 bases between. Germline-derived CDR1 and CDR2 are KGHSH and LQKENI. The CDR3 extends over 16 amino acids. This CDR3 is CASSHKSGNEGYGYTF. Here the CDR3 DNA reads TGTGCCAGCTCGCATAAGTCGGGGAATGAAGGCTATGGCTACACCTTC.

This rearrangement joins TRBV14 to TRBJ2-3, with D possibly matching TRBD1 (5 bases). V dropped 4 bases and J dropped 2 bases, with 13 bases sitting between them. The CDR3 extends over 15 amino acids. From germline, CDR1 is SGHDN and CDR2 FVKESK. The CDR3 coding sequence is TGTGCCAGCAGCCGTACAGGTTACCCCACAGATACGCAGTATTTT. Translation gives CASSRTGYPTDTQYF.

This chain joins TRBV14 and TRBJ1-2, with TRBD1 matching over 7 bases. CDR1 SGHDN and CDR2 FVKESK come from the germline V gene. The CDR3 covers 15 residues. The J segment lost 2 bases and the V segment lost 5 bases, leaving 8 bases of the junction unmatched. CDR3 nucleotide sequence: TGTGCCAGCAGCGACCCTGGGACAGCAAACTATGGCTACACCTTC. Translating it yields CASSDPGTANYGYTF.

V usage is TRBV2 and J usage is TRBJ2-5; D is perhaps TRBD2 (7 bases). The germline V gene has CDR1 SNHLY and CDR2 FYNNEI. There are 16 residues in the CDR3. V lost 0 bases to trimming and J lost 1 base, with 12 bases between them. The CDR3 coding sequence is TGTGCCAGCAGTGAAGCTGGGGGGGCAGGCCAAGAGACCCAGTACTTC. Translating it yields CASSEAGGAGQETQYF. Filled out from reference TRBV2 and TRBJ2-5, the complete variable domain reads EPEVTQTPSHQVTQMGQEVILRCVPISNHLYFYWYRQILGQKVEFLVSFYNNEISEKSEIFDDQFSVERPDGSNFTLKIRSTKLEDSAMYFCASSEAGGAGQETQYFGPGTRLLVL.

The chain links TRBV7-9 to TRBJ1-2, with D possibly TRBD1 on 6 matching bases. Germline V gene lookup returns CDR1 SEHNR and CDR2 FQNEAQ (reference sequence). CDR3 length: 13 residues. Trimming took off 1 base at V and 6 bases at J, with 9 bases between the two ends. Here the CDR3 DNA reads TGTGCCAGCAGCTTAGTGGCAGGGGATGGCTACACCTTC. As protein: CASSLVAGDGYTF. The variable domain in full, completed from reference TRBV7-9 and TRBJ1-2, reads DTGVSQNPRHKITKRGQNVTFRCDPISEHNRLYWYRQTLGQGPEFLTYFQNEAQLEKSRLLSDRFSAERPKGSFSTLEIQRTEQGDSAMYLCASSLVAGDGYTFGSGTRLTVV.

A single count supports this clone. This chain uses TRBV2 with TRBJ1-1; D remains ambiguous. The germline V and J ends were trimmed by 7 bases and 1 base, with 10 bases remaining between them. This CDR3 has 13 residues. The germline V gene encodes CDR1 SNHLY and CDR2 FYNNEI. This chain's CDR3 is CASILQRNTEAFF. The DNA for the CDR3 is TGTGCCAGCATATTACAGAGGAACACTGAAGCTTTCTTT.

CDR3 DNA: TGTGCCAGCAGCTTGGCCAGGGGACAGGGCAATTCACCCCTCCACTTT. The encoded protein is CASSLARGQGNSPLHF. The rearrangement links TRBV5-4 to TRBJ1-6, with 9 bases identical to TRBD1. In germline, CDR1 is SGHNT, CDR2 YYREEE (reference sequence). The CDR3 spans 16 residues. Trimming cost V 0 bases and J 7 bases; bases outside gene matches: 5.

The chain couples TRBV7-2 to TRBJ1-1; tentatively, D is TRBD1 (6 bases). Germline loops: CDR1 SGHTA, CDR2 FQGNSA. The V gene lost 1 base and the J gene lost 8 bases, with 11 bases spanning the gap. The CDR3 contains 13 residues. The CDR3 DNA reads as TGTGCCAGCAGCTTAGTGGGGGGGCGAGAAGCTTTCTTT. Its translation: CASSLVGGREAFF.

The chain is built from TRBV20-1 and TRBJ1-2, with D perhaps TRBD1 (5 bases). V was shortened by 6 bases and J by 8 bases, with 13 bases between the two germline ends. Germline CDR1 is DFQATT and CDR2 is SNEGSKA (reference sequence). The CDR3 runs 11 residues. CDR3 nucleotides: TGCAGTGCAGGCAGGGAAGGCGGCTACACCTTC. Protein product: CSAGREGGYTF.